These 28 T cell receptor beta chains originate from one sample sequenced in a study of T cell repertoires in cytomegalovirus infection. Antigens for these TCRs are unknown. Using its own MiXCR run on the reads, TCRdb lists one record per CDR3 protein. The sample has about 180,000 distinct CDR3 sequences, about 22% seen once. The sample in question was CD8+ T cells from cultured PBMCs, obtained from culture after CMV antigen stimulation. The receptors were gathered from a human donor in good health (CMV status not recorded). Some clones in this sample may be carry-over from other donors' samples.

This clonotype was observed a few times. In DNA form, the CDR3 reads TGTGCCAGCAGTACAGATACAGGGGGCGCCTACGAGCAGTACTTC. Translated: CASSTDTGGAYEQYF. The chain uses TRBV27 and TRBJ2-7; TRBD1 matches at 9 bases. Germline assignment: CDR1 MNHEY and CDR2 SMNVEV (reference sequence). The CDR3 has 15 amino acids. V dropped 5 bases and J dropped 2; count of bases not matched to a gene: 7.

The chain carries TRBV6-2 or TRBV6-3 and TRBJ2-1; possible D gene TRBD2, 6 bases. The V and J ends lost 2 bases and 9 bases respectively, with 20 bases between them. The CDR3 is 16 residues long. Germline loops: CDR1 MNHEY, CDR2 SVGEGT. The CDR3 spells CASSYQTGDPTGEQFF. The CDR3 DNA sequence: TGTGCCAGCAGTTACCAGACGGGAGACCCTACCGGTGAGCAGTTCTTC.

The chain joins TRBV4-3 to TRBJ1-4; 8 nucleotides agree with TRBD1. In germline, CDR1 is LGHNA, CDR2 YSLEER. CDR3 length: 15 residues. With V trimmed by 4 bases and J by 0 bases, 1 base remained unmatched. The CDR3 bases are TGCGCCAGCAGCCCACAGGGGGCAACTAATGAAAAACTGTTTTTT. This sequence encodes CASSPQGATNEKLFF.

The J gene is TRBJ2-3, the V gene TRBV7-2; D is perhaps TRBD1 (5 bases). V lost 1 base to trimming and J lost 4 bases, with 12 bases between them. The CDR3 consists of 15 residues. The V gene's germline CDR1 is SGHTA and CDR2 FQGNSA. CDR3 region: CASSLVGHWSDTQYF. The CDR3 nucleotides read TGTGCCAGCAGCTTAGTTGGACACTGGTCAGATACGCAGTATTTT. Full variable domain (rest looked up from reference TRBV7-2 and TRBJ2-3): GAGVSQSPSNKVTEKGKDVELRCDPISGHTALYWYRQSLGQGLEFLIYFQGNSAPDKSGLPSDRFSAERTGGSVSTLTIQRTQQEDSAVYLCASSLVGHWSDTQYFGPGTRLTVL.

The V gene is TRBV27, the J gene TRBJ2-7; D gene unclear. Between the trimmed V and J ends, which lost 5 bases and 5 bases, there was a span of 16 bases. The CDR3 runs to 14 residues. Germline V gene data show CDR1 as MNHEY and CDR2 as SMNVEV (reference sequence). For the CDR3, the DNA is TGTGCCAGCAGTCCTCCCACTGCAATCCACGAGCAGTACTTC. Protein: CASSPPTAIHEQYF.

This clonotype was counted a few times. The chain uses TRBV5-5 and TRBJ1-4; D call uncertain. This CDR3 has 13 residues. Germline-derived CDR1 and CDR2 are SGHKS and YYEKEE (reference sequence). The V end lost 2 bases, the J end lost 6 bases, and 8 bases lay between the germline ends. CDR3 coding DNA: TGTGCCAGCAGCTTAGAGGGAGATGAAAAACTGTTTTTT. It is translated as CASSLEGDEKLFF.

This chain uses TRBV19 with TRBJ1-1, with D possibly being TRBD1 (6 bases). This CDR3 has 14 amino acids. The germline CDR1 and CDR2 sequences are LNHDA and SQIVND (reference sequence). V lost 3 bases to trimming and J lost 5 bases, with 13 bases between them. CDR3 in DNA: TGTGCCAGTAGTATCCGGGCCCAGGGGACTGAAGCTTTCTTT. It translates to CASSIRAQGTEAFF. Combining the CDR3 with reference TRBV19 and TRBJ1-1 gives the whole variable domain DGGITQSPKYLFRKEGQNVTLSCEQNLNHDAMYWYRQDPGQGLRLIYYSQIVNDFQKGDIAEGYSVSREKKESFPLTVTSAQKNPTAFYLCASSIRAQGTEAFFGQGTRLTVV.

This clonotype was observed a few times. The CDR3 DNA sequence: TGTGCCAGCAGTCCTACTAGGATAACAGCTAACTATGGCTACACCTTC. Amino acids: CASSPTRITANYGYTF. V gene TRBV27 combines with J gene TRBJ1-2; D gene uncertain. CDR1 is MNHEY and CDR2 is SMNVEV in the germline V gene (reference sequence). The CDR3 is 16 amino acids. Between the trimmed V and J ends, which lost 5 bases and 0 bases, there was a span of 16 bases.

This clonotype was seen only a few times. This sequence joins TRBV19 and TRBJ1-2; D might be TRBD1 (6 bases). The CDR3 is made up of 13 amino acids. V was trimmed by 5 bases and J by 4 bases, leaving 11 bases between them. Germline assignment: CDR1 LNHDA and CDR2 SQIVND (reference sequence). The CDR3 spells CASSPDSLYGYTF. The CDR3, as DNA: TGTGCCAGTAGTCCGGACAGCCTCTATGGCTACACCTTC.

This clonotype has more than one count but fewer than ten. The rearrangement uses TRBV6-2 or TRBV6-3 and TRBJ1-4; TRBD1 agrees at 7 bases. The CDR3 is made up of 15 amino acids. Germline V gene data show CDR1 as MNHEY and CDR2 as SVGEGT. Losses at the gene ends were 2 bases for V and 4 bases for J; bases not matched to a gene: 4. Written as DNA, the CDR3 is TGTGCCAGCAGTTACCGGACAGGTCATAATGAAAAACTGTTTTTT. Amino acid sequence: CASSYRTGHNEKLFF.

The chain employs TRBV12-5 and TRBJ2-3; 8 bases fit TRBD2. CDR3 size: 15 residues. The trim removed 7 bases at V and 0 bases at J, leaving 6 bases unmatched. Germline V CDR1 and CDR2: LGHNT, FRNRAP. CDR3 coding DNA: TGTGCTAGTGCCTTAGCGGGGAGGAGCACAGATACGCAGTATTTT. The encoded protein is CASALAGRSTDTQYF.

This clonotype was seen a handful of times. CDR3 nucleotide sequence: TGTGCTAGTGGTAAAACAGGAGGCGCAGGTGGCAATCAGCCCCAGCATTTT. This encodes CASGKTGGAGGNQPQHF. The rearrangement links TRBV12-5 to TRBJ1-5, with TRBD1 as a possible D gene (5 bases). Trimming removed 5 bases from V and 2 bases from J, with 19 bases in between. Germline V gives CDR1 LGHNT, CDR2 FRNRAP. The CDR3 is 17 residues long.

V usage is TRBV7-6 and J usage is TRBJ1-1, with TRBD1 identical over 8 bases. The V and J ends lost 5 bases and 11 bases, in that order; junction bases with no gene match: 16. There are 15 residues in the CDR3. Germline CDR1 SGHVS, CDR2 FNYEAQ. The CDR3 here is CASSLGQGSDYTAFF. CDR3 bases: TGTGCCAGCAGCCTAGGACAGGGCTCGGATTATACGGCTTTCTTT.

The genes are TRBV7-9 and TRBJ2-3; no clear D gene. CDR3 length: 16 amino acids. The V gene's germline CDR1 is SEHNR and CDR2 FQNEAQ (reference sequence). The V and J ends lost 2 bases and 0 bases respectively, with 12 bases between them. CDR3 bases: TGTGCCAGCAGCTTACTAAGTAGTACTAGCACAGATACGCAGTATTTT. It encodes CASSLLSSTSTDTQYF.

This chain connects TRBV6-5 to TRBJ2-7; 9 bases are a match to TRBD2. The CDR3 spans 16 residues. Germline CDR1 MNHEY, CDR2 SVGAGI. The V gene end was trimmed by 2 bases and the J gene end by 5 bases; junction bases not matched to a gene: 10. The CDR3 DNA reads as TGTGCCAGCAGTTACCTAGGCGGGGGGGCGGTCGACGAGCAGTACTTC. Translating gives CASSYLGGGAVDEQYF.

This chain connects TRBV7-6 to TRBJ2-1; D is perhaps TRBD1 or TRBD2 (7 bases each). V was pared by 4 bases and J by 3 bases, with 16 bases between. Per germline, CDR1 SGHVS and CDR2 FNYEAQ. CDR3 length: 16 residues. The CDR3 protein is CASSSREGAVYNEQFF. CDR3 nucleotides: TGTGCCAGCAGCTCGAGGGAGGGGGCTGTCTACAATGAGCAGTTCTTC.

This clonotype was observed a handful of times. V gene TRBV7-9 combines with J gene TRBJ1-1, with D possibly matching TRBD1 (5 bases). The CDR3 has 14 amino acids. V lost 5 bases, J lost 11 bases, and 21 bases lay in between. Germline V gene lookup returns CDR1 SEHNR and CDR2 FQNEAQ (reference sequence). CDR3 coding DNA: TGTGCCAGCAGCCCCCTGCGGGACTACAGCAGGGCTTTCTTT. This codes for CASSPLRDYSRAFF.

The chain uses TRBV27 and TRBJ2-6; no clear D gene. The CDR3 extends over 14 amino acids. The V end lost 7 bases, the J end lost 0 bases, and 7 bases lay between the germline ends. Germline V gene sequence: CDR1 MNHEY, CDR2 SMNVEV (reference sequence). CDR3 in amino acids: CASKKISGANVLTF. CDR3 sequence (DNA): TGTGCCAGCAAAAAGATCTCTGGGGCCAACGTCCTGACTTTC.

This clonotype was recorded at least ten times. The chain combines TRBV12-5 with TRBJ2-3, with D perhaps TRBD1 or TRBD2 (5 bases each). This CDR3 spans 17 amino acids. With 2 bases removed from V and 0 bases from J, the gap between germline ends came to 15 bases. Germline CDR1 reads LGHNT; CDR2 reads FRNRAP. The CDR3 protein is CASGLIRDGKSTDTQYF. The CDR3 DNA is TGTGCTAGTGGTTTGATCCGGGACGGCAAGAGCACAGATACGCAGTATTTT.

The chain carries TRBV27 and TRBJ2-7; D uncertain. V was cut by 5 bases and J by 2 bases, with 13 bases left in between. Germline V gene data show CDR1 as MNHEY and CDR2 as SMNVEV (reference sequence). The CDR3 has 14 residues. CDR3 bases: TGTGCCAGCAGTACCGGCTTAACAACCTACGAGCAGTACTTC. Amino acids: CASSTGLTTYEQYF.

The chain employs TRBV10-2 and TRBJ2-1; 13 bases are a match to TRBD2. CDR1 WSHSY and CDR2 SAAADI come from the germline V gene. J was trimmed by 0 bases and V by 8 bases; bases with no gene match: 4. This CDR3 spans 16 amino acids. This chain's CDR3 is CASVGLAGDSYNEQFF. The CDR3 DNA sequence: TGCGCCAGCGTCGGACTAGCGGGGGACTCCTACAATGAGCAGTTCTTC.

This clonotype was observed a handful of times. The rearrangement links TRBV7-8 to TRBJ2-7; TRBD2 aligns across 10 bases. The germline CDR1 and CDR2 sequences are SGHVS and FQNEAQ. J gave up 7 bases and V 5 bases, and 11 bases lay outside the gene matches. The CDR3 has 15 amino acids. The CDR3 loop is CASSRDRAGGAEQYF. The CDR3 region has the DNA TGTGCCAGCAGCCGCGACCGAGCGGGGGGGGCAGAGCAGTACTTC.

A few counts support this clonotype. The CDR3 DNA is TGTGCCAGCAGTCCCACCGGAGGAGCAGGGGGCAACTATGGCTACACCTTC. Protein product: CASSPTGGAGGNYGYTF. The chain joins TRBV7-2 to TRBJ1-2; 8 bases line up with TRBD1. With V trimmed by 6 bases and J by 2 bases, 14 bases remained unmatched. CDR3 length equals 17 residues. Germline CDR1 and CDR2: SGHTA and FQGNSA.

This clonotype was counted only a few times. J is TRBJ2-7 and V is TRBV10-3; D may be TRBD1 (6 bases). The CDR3 totals 12 residues. Germline V gene sequence: CDR1 ENHRY, CDR2 SYGVKD. Trimming stripped 7 bases from V and 2 bases from J, with 9 bases between. The CDR3 nucleotides read TGTGCCATCATGGCAGGGGCCTACGAGCAGTACTTC. Its translation: CAIMAGAYEQYF.

This clonotype was recorded a few times. The V gene is TRBV5-3, the J gene TRBJ2-2, with D perhaps TRBD2 (5 bases). TRBV5-3 is placed among ORFs of uncertain function. Trimming cost V 8 bases and J 0 bases, with 14 bases left between them. The CDR3 extends over 15 amino acids. In DNA form, the CDR3 reads TGTGCCAGCATCAATCCGCGGGCGAACACCGGGGAGCTGTTTTTT. Amino acids: CASINPRANTGELFF.

The DNA of the CDR3 is TGTGCCAGCAGCGCCGACAGGGGGCTGAGCACTGAAGCTTTCTTT. Its translation is CASSADRGLSTEAFF. The gene calls are TRBV7-8 and TRBJ1-1, with 10 nucleotides matching TRBD1. With V trimmed by 5 bases and J by 4 bases, 7 bases remained unmatched. CDR3 length: 15 amino acids. CDR1 is SGHVS, CDR2 FQNEAQ, per germline.

This rearrangement joins TRBV28 to TRBJ2-5, with D hard to call. The length of the CDR3 is 14 residues. Trimming cost V 6 bases and J 2 bases, with 13 bases left between them. Per germline, CDR1 MDHEN and CDR2 SYDVKM. CDR3 loop: CASRPQKRQETQYF. As DNA, the CDR3 is TGTGCCAGCAGACCACAAAAAAGACAAGAGACCCAGTACTTC.

This clonotype turned up a few times. The rearrangement links TRBV12-3 or TRBV12-4 to TRBJ1-3, with D hard to call. This CDR3 has 16 residues. V lost 1 base and J lost 2, with 12 bases in between. CDR3 residues: CASSLGAPIAGNTIYF. The CDR3 nucleotides read TGTGCCAGCAGTTTAGGGGCCCCGATAGCTGGAAACACCATATATTTT.